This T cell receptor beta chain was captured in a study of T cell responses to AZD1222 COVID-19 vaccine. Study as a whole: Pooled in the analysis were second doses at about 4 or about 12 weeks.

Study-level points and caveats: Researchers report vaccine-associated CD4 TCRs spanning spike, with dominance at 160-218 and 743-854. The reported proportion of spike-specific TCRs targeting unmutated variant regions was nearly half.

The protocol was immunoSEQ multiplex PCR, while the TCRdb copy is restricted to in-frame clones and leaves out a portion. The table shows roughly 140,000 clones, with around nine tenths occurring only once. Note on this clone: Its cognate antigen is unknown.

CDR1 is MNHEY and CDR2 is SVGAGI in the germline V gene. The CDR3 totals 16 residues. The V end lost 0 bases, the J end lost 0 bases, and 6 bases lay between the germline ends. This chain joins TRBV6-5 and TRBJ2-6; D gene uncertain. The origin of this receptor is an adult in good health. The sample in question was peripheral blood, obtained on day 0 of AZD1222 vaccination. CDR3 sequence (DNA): TGTGCCAGCAGTTACTCGGGGTACTCTGGGGCCAACGTCCTGACTTTC. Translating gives CASSYSGYSGANVLTF.